The 8 T cell receptor beta chains below come from one sample, sequenced in a study of CD8 T cells in Susac syndrome. An amount of RNA that ranged from 0.5 to 1 ug was reverse transcribed with random hexamers. MiXCR, applied by TCRdb to the immunoSEQ multiplex PCR reads, yields one record per CDR3 protein. Among around 150,000 distinct CDR3 sequences listed, 95% were seen once. The sample comprised CD8+ T cells from PBMCs. The receptors here all came from a human donor with Susac syndrome.

This clonotype was picked up one time. The rearrangement links TRBV5-6 to TRBJ2-1, with 8 bases that match TRBD2. The germline gives CDR1 SGHDT, CDR2 YYEEEE. Trimming removed 3 bases from V and 4 bases from J; junction bases left unmatched: 12. This CDR3 is built from 17 residues. The CDR3 region has the DNA TGTGCCAGCAGCTCGGAAACGGGACTAGACTCTTACAATGAGCAGTTCTTC. It specifies CASSSETGLDSYNEQFF.

This chain uses TRBV6-2 or TRBV6-3 with TRBJ2-2; no firm D call. Per germline, CDR1 MNHEY and CDR2 SVGEGT. Trimming removed 8 bases from V and 6 bases from J, with 7 bases in between. The length of the CDR3 is 11 residues. The CDR3 sequence is CASGGAGELFF. CDR3 bases: TGTGCCAGCGGTGGTGCCGGGGAGCTGTTTTTT.

This clonotype showed up just once. The gene calls are TRBV10-3 and TRBJ2-7; 9 bases line up with TRBD2. J was trimmed by 0 bases and V by 0 bases; bases with no gene match: 9. The germline V gene has CDR1 ENHRY and CDR2 SYGVKD. The CDR3 sequence is 18 residues long. The CDR3 DNA sequence: TGTGCCATCAGTGAGTCCGGACTAGCGCGTGTCAGCTCCTACGAGCAGTACTTC. It translates to CAISESGLARVSSYEQYF.

The chain has TRBV27 and TRBJ1-5; D is ambiguous. CDR3 size: 14 residues. V was shortened by 3 bases and J by 4 bases, with 10 bases between the two germline ends. The germline CDR1 and CDR2 sequences are MNHEY and SMNVEV (reference sequence). The DNA of the CDR3 is TGTGCCAGCAGTTTCGATGGTGGGAATCAGCCCCAGCATTTT. Amino acids: CASSFDGGNQPQHF.

The chain links TRBV7-9 to TRBJ1-1; no definite D call. This CDR3 has 13 residues. V dropped 5 bases and J dropped 4 bases, with 11 bases sitting between them. Germline V gene lookup returns CDR1 SEHNR and CDR2 FQNEAQ (reference sequence). CDR3 nucleotide sequence: TGTGCCAGCAGCCCCGCCACGTCCACTGAAGCTTTCTTT. Protein: CASSPATSTEAFF.

The V gene is TRBV9, the J gene TRBJ2-1; 13 bases match TRBD2. Germline V gene lookup returns CDR1 SGDLS and CDR2 YYNGEE. The CDR3 extends over 16 amino acids. V gave up 5 bases and J gave up 8 bases; unmatched junction bases: 10. CDR3 nucleotides: TGTGCCAGCAGAGGGACTAGCGGGAACAGGGAGGATGAGCAGTTCTTC. This sequence encodes CASRGTSGNREDEQFF.

The chain has TRBV19 and TRBJ2-5; D might be TRBD2 (6 bases). Germline V gives CDR1 LNHDA, CDR2 SQIVND (reference sequence). Trimming took off 4 bases at V and 10 bases at J, with 10 bases between the two ends. The length of the CDR3 is 11 residues. This chain's CDR3 is CASSTPGGQYF. DNA for the CDR3: TGTGCCAGTAGTACCCCCGGGGGCCAGTACTTC. Based on the CDR3 plus reference TRBV19 and TRBJ2-5, the full variable domain is DGGITQSPKYLFRKEGQNVTLSCEQNLNHDAMYWYRQDPGQGLRLIYYSQIVNDFQKGDIAEGYSVSREKKESFPLTVTSAQKNPTAFYLCASSTPGGQYFGPGTRLLVL.

The rearrangement links TRBV6-6 to TRBJ2-1; no clear D. Germline V gene sequence: CDR1 MNHNY, CDR2 SVGAGI (reference sequence). Between the trimmed V and J ends, which lost 11 bases and 2 bases, there was a span of 13 bases. There are 13 residues in the CDR3. CDR3 DNA: TGTGCCTCGAGAGTCGCGCCCTACAATGAGCAGTTCTTC. Translating gives CASRVAPYNEQFF.